This T cell receptor (beta chain) is from a study of cytomegalovirus exposure and HLA in healthy donors. Germline loops: CDR1 SGHAT, CDR2 FQNNGV. CDR3 length: 14 amino acids. The J segment lost 3 bases and the V segment lost 6 bases, leaving 3 bases of the junction unmatched. A word on this clone: Its antigen is undetermined.

60 Vbeta and 13 Jbeta primers were used in PCR. The protocol was immunoSEQ multiplex PCR, while the TCRdb copy is restricted to in-frame clones and leaves out a portion. Among hundreds of thousands of clones listed, roughly two thirds were seen once. Study observations and caveats: Certain indistinguishable V segments, among them TRBV6-2 and TRBV6-3, were excluded.

The chain has TRBV11-2 and TRBJ2-7, with 12 bases identical to TRBD2. Sequencing was performed on PBMCs. This clonotype was obtained from a female donor in good health and CMV-seronegative. The CDR3 nucleotides are TGTGCCAGCAGTAGGACTAGCGGGATCTACGAGCAGTACTTC. Amino acid sequence: CASSRTSGIYEQYF.